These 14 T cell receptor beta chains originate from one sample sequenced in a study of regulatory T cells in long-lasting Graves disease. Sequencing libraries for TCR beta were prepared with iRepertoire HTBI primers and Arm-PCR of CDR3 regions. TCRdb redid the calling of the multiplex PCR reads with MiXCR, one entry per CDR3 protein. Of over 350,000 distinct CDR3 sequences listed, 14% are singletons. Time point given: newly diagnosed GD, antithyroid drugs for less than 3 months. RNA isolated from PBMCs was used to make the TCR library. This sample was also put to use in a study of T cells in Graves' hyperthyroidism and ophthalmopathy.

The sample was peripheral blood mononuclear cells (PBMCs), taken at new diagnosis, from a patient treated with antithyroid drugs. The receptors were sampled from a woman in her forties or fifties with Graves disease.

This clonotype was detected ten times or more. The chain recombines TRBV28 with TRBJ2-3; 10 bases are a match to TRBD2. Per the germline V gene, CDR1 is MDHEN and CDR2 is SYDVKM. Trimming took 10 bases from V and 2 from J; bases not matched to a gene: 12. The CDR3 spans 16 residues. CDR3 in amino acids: CATQSLGTSATDTQYF. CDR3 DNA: TGTGCCACCCAGTCATTAGGGACTAGCGCCACAGATACGCAGTATTTT.

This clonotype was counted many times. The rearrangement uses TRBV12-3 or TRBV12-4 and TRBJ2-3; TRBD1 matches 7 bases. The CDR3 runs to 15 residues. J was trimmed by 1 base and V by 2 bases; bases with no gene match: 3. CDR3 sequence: CASSLRGQGTDTQYF. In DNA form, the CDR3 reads TGTGCCAGCAGTTTAAGGGGGCAGGGCACAGATACGCAGTATTTT.

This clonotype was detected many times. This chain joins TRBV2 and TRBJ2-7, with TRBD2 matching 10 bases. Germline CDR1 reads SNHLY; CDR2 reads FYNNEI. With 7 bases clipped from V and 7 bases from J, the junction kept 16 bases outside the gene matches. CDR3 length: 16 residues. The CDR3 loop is CASILVTSGSSGEQYF. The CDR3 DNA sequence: TGTGCCAGCATTCTCGTGACTAGCGGGTCGTCGGGTGAGCAGTACTTC.

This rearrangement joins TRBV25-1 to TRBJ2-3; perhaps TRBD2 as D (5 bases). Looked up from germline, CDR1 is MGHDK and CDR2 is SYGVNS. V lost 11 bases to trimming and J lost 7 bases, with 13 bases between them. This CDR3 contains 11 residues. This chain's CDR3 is CACNRGYTQYF. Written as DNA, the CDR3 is TGTGCCTGCAACCGCGGGTATACGCAGTATTTT. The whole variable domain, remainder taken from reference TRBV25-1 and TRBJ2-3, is EADIYQTPRYLVIGTGKKITLECSQTMGHDKMYWYQQDPGMELHLIHYSYGVNSTEKGDLSSESTVSRIRTEHFPLTLESARPSHTSQYLCACNRGYTQYFGPGTRLTVL.

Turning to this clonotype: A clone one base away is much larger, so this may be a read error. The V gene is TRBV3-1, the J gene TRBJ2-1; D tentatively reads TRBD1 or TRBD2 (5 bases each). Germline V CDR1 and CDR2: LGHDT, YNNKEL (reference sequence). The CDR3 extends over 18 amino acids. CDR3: CASSQDRLGEPLYKEQFF. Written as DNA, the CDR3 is TGTGCCAGCAGCCAAGATCGGTTAGGGGAGCCTCTCTACAAGGAGCAGTTCTTC.

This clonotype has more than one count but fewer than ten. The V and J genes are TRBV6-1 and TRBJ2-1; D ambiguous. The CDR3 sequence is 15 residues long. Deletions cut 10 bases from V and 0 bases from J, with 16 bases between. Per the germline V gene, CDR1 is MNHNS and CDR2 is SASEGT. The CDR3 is CATAAGDDSYNEQFF. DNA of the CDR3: TGTGCCACCGCTGCTGGAGACGACTCCTACAATGAGCAGTTCTTC.

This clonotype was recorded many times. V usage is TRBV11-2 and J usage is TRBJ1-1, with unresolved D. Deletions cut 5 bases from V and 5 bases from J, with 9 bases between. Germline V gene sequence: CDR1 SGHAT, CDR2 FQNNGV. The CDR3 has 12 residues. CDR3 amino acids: CASSLGLTEAFF. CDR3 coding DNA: TGTGCCAGCAGCCTCGGGCTTACTGAAGCTTTCTTT.

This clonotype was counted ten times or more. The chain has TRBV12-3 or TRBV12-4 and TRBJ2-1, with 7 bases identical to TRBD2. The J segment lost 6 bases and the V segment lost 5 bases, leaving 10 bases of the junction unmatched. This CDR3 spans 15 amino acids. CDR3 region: CASSKGLLLGNEQFF. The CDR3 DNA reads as TGTGCCAGCAGTAAGGGACTATTGTTGGGCAATGAGCAGTTCTTC.

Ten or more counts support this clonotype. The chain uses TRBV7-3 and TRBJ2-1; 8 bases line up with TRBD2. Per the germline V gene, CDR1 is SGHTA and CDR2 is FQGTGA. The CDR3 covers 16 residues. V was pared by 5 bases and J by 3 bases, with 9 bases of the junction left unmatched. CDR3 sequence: CASSATAGVNYNEQFF. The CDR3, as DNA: TGTGCCAGCAGCGCTACAGCGGGAGTTAACTACAATGAGCAGTTCTTC.

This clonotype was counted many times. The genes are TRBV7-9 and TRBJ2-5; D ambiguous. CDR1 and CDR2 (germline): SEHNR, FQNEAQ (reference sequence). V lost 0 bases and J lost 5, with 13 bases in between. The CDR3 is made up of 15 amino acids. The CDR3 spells CASSLALGVQETQYF. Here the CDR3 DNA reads TGTGCCAGCAGCTTAGCGCTTGGGGTTCAGGAGACCCAGTACTTC.

CDR3 protein: CASSVTVGRYNEQFF. For the CDR3, the DNA is TGTGCCAGCAGCGTAACTGTTGGCAGGTACAATGAGCAGTTCTTC. J is TRBJ2-1 and V is TRBV9; unclear D gene. The V gene lost 1 base and the J gene lost 4 bases, with 12 bases spanning the gap. The length of the CDR3 is 15 residues. Germline V gene data show CDR1 as SGDLS and CDR2 as YYNGEE.

The CDR3: CATSANNGGYTF. As DNA, the CDR3 is TGTGCCACCAGTGCCAATAATGGTGGCTACACCTTC. This chain links TRBV24-1 with TRBJ1-2, with unresolved D. The germline V and J ends were trimmed by 5 bases and 7 bases, with 10 bases remaining between them. This CDR3 comprises 12 residues. Germline V gives CDR1 KGHDR, CDR2 SFDVKD.

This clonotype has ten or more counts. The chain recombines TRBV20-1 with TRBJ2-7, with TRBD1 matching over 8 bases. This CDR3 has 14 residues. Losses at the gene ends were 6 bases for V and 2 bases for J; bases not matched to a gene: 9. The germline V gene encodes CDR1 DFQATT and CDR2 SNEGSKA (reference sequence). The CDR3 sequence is CSARADRAPYEQYF. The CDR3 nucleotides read TGCAGTGCCCGCGCGGACAGGGCCCCCTACGAGCAGTACTTC.

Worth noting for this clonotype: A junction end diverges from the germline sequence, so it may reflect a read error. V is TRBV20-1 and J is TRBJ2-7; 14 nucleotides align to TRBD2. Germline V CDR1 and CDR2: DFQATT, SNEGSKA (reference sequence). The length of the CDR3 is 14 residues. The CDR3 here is CRARDRPGTSGSGF. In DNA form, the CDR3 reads TGCAGAGCTAGAGACCGTCCCGGGACTAGCGGGAGTGGCTTC.